Included here is one T cell receptor (beta chain) sequence, with context. Only in-frame clones appear in the TCRdb table, and some are missing; sequencing was by immunoSEQ multiplex PCR. The data hold under 150,000 clones, with roughly nine tenths observed a single time. V shed 6 bases and J shed 0 bases, with 12 bases lying between them. Germline values: CDR1 MNHEY, CDR2 SVGAGI. CDR3 length: 15 residues. These data are taken from a study of blood T cell repertoires in COVID-19. Study details: PBMCs, B-cell-depleted T cells, or T cells provided the cDNA or gDNA that made up the material.

The clonotype was recovered from a woman aged 55-70 years with active COVID-19. Sequencing used peripheral blood. The chain couples TRBV6-5 to TRBJ2-1; TRBD1 is a possible D gene (6 bases). This CDR3 is CASRRRDTSYNEQFF. The CDR3 nucleotides read TGTGCCAGCAGACGACGGGACACCTCCTACAATGAGCAGTTCTTC.